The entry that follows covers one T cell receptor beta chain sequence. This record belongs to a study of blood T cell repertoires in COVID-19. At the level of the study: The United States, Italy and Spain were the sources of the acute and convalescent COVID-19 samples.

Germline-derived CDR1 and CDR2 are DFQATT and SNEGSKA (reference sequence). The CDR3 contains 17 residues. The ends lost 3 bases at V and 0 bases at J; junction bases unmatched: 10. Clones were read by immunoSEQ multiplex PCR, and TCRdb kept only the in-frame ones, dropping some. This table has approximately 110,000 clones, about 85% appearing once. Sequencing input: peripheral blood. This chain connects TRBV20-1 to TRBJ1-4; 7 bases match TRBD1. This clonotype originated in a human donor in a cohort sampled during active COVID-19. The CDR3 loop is CSASTAEQGATNEKLFF. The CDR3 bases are TGCAGTGCTAGTACGGCGGAGCAGGGGGCAACTAATGAAAAACTGTTTTTT.